This TCR beta chain was recorded in a study of T cells after yellow fever vaccination. V dropped 2 bases and J dropped 5; count of bases not matched to a gene: 7. The CDR3 consists of 15 residues. Germline V gene data show CDR1 as SGDLS and CDR2 as YYNGEE. A single record per CDR3 protein comes from TCRdb applying MiXCR to the 5' RACE reads. The table lists approximately 96,000 distinct CDR3 sequences, over 8% of them singletons, with about 15% in the top ten. The chain carries TRBV9 and TRBJ2-5, with 9 bases identical to TRBD2. Sequenced material: CD8+ T cells not binding an NS4B(214-222) dextramer, sorted from PBMCs, taken more than 13 days after the first yellow fever vaccination. This TCR was recovered from a man aged 18 to 29 who received the YFV17D yellow fever vaccine. Here the CDR3 reads CASSVRAGGVETQYF. CDR3 DNA sequence: TGTGCCAGCAGCGTCCGAGCGGGGGGCGTGGAGACCCAGTACTTC.